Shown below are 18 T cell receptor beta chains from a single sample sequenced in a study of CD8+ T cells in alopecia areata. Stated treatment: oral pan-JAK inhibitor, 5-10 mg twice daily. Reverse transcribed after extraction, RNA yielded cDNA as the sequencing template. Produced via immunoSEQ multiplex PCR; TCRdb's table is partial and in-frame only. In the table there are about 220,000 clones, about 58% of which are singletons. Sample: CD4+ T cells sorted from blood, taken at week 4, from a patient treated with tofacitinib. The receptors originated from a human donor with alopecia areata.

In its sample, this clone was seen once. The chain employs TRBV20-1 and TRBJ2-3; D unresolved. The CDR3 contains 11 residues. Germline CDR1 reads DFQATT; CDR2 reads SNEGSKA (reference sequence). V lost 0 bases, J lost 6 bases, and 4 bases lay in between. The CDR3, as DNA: TGCAGTGCTAGAGAGTCCGATACGCAGTATTTT. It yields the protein CSARESDTQYF.

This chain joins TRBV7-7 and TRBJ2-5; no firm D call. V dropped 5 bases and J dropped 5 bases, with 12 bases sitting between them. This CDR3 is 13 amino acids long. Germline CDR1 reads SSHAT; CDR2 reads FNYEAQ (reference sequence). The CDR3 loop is CASSLGPLETQYF. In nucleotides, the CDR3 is TGTGCCAGCAGCCTCGGTCCTTTGGAGACCCAGTACTTC.

The CDR3 nucleotides are TGCGCCAGCAGCCTGCTCGGGACAGGGGGAAACGAGCAGTACTTC. This gives the protein CASSLLGTGGNEQYF. V and J are TRBV5-1 and TRBJ2-7; 11 positions agree with TRBD1. The CDR3 is 15 residues long. With 4 bases clipped from V and 5 bases from J, the junction kept 8 bases outside the gene matches. Per the germline V gene, CDR1 is SGHRS and CDR2 is YFSETQ.

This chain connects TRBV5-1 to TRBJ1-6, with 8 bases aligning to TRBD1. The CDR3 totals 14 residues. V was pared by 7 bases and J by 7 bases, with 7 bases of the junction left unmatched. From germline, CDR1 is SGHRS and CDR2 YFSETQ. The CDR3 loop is CASRAGTGNSPLHF. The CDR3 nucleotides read TGCGCCAGCCGGGCTGGGACAGGCAATTCACCCCTCCACTTT.

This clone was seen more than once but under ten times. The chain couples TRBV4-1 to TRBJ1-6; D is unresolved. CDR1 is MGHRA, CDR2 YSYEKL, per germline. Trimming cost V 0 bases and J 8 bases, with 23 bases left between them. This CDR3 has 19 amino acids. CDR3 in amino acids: CASSQEIGSGFTTHSPLHF. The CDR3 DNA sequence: TGCGCCAGCAGCCAAGAAATAGGGTCGGGATTTACTACCCATTCACCCCTCCACTTT.

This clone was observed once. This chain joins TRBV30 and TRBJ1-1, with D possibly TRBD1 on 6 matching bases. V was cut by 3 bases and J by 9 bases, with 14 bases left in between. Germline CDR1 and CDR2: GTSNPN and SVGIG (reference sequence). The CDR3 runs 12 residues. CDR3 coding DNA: TGTGCCTGGAGGGCGACAGGAGTGAAAGCTTTCTTT. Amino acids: CAWRATGVKAFF.

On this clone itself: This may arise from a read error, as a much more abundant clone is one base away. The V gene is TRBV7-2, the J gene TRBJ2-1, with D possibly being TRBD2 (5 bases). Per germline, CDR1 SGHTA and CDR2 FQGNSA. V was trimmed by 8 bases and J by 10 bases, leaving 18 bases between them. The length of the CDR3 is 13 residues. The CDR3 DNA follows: TGTGCCAGCGAAGACGGGGTCTACTACGAGCAGTTCTTC. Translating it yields CASEDGVYYEQFF. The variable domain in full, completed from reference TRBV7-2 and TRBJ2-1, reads GAGVSQSPSNKVTEKGKDVELRCDPISGHTALYWYRQSLGQGLEFLIYFQGNSAPDKSGLPSDRFSAERTGGSVSTLTIQRTQQEDSAVYLCASEDGVYYEQFFGPGTRLTVL.

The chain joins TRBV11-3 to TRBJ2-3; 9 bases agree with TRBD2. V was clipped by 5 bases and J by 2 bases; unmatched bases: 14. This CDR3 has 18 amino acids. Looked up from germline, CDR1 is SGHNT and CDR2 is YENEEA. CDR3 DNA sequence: TGTGCCAGCAGCGCGGGTTTATTAGCGGGGGCCTTCACAGATACGCAGTATTTT. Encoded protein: CASSAGLLAGAFTDTQYF.

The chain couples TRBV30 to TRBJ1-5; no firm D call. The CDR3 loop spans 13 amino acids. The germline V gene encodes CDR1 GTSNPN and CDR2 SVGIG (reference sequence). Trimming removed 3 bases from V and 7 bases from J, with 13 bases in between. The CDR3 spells CAWSSGLGQPQHF. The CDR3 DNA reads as TGTGCCTGGAGCTCTGGCCTTGGCCAGCCCCAGCATTTT.

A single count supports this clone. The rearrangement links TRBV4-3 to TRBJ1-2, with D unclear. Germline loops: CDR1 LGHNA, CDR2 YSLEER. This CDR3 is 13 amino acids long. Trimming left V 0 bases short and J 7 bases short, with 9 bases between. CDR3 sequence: CASSQDMGSGYTF. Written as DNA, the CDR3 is TGCGCCAGCAGCCAAGATATGGGCAGTGGCTACACCTTC.

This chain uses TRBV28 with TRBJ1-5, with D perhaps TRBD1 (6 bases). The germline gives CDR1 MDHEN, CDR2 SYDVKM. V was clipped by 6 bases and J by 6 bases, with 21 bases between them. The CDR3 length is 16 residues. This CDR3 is CASRIGTLTSSQPQHF. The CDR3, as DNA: TGTGCCAGCAGAATAGGGACATTAACTTCGAGTCAGCCCCAGCATTTT.

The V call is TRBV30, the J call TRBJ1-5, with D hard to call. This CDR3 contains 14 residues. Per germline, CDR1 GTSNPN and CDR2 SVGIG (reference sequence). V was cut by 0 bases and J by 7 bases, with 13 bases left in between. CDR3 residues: CAWSVRRQTQPQHF. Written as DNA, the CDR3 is TGTGCCTGGAGTGTACGCAGGCAGACCCAGCCCCAGCATTTT.

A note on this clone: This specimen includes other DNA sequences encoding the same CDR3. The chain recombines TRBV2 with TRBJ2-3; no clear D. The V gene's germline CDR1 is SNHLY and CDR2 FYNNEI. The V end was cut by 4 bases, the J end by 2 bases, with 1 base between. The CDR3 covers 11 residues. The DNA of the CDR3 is TGTGCCAGCAGTGTCACAGATACGCAGTATTTT. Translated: CASSVTDTQYF.

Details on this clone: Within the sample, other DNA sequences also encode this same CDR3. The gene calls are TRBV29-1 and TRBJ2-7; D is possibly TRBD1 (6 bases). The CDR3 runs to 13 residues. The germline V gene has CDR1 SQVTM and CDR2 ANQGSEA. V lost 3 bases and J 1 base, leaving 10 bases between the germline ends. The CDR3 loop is CSVDRQGSYEQYF. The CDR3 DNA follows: TGCAGCGTTGATAGGCAGGGGTCCTACGAGCAGTACTTC.

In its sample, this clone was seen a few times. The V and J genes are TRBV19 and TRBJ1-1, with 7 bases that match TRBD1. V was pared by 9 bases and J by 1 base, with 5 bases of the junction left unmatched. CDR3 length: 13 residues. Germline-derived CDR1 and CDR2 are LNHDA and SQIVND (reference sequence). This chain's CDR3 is CASRTGPNTEAFF. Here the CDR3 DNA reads TGTGCCAGCAGGACAGGCCCGAACACTGAAGCTTTCTTT.

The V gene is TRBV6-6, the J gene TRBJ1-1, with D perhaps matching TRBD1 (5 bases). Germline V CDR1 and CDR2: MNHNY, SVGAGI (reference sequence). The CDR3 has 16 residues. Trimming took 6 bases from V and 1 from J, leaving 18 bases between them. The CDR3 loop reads CASSFLKPTENTEAFF. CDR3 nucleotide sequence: TGTGCCAGCAGCTTTCTCAAACCGACAGAGAACACTGAAGCTTTCTTT.

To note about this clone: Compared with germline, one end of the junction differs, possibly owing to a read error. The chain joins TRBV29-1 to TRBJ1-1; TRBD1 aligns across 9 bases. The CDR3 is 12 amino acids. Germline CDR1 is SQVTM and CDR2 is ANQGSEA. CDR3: CSAGQGNAEAFF. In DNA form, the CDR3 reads TGCAGCGCCGGACAGGGGAACGCTGAAGCTTTCTTT.

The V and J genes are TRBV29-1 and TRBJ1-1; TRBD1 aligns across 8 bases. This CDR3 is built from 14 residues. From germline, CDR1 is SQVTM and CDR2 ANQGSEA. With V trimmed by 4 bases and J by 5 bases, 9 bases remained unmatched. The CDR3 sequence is CSVAGGNGWTEAFF. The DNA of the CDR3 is TGCAGCGTTGCAGGGGGCAATGGTTGGACTGAAGCTTTCTTT.